The clone carrying this TCR beta chain appeared a single time. Germline CDR1 and CDR2: SGHTA and FQGTGA. The CDR3 is 15 amino acids. Unmatched junction bases numbered 8, after V lost 5 bases and J lost 4 bases. Study members were between 18 and 89 years old and lived in around 24 US regions. Researchers sorted participants into cohorts using their self-reported clinical history. The record originates from a study of blood T cell repertoires in COVID-19. Study overall: Sources were T cells, B-cell-depleted T cells, or PBMCs; the material itself was cDNA or gDNA.

In the source study's methods: Amplification from reference gene primers served as the basis for estimated nucleated cell counts. TCRdb's table, derived via immunoSEQ multiplex PCR, lists solely in-frame clones and lacks some. V and J calls and clone size are given by that table; D and trimming were obtained from the DNA. The sample carries approximately 200,000 clones, 75% to 85% recorded once. Sequenced sample: PBMCs or T cells enriched from blood (not recorded which). This clonotype originated in a man aged 35 to 55 who had recovered from COVID-19. The chain joins TRBV7-3 to TRBJ2-5, with 9 bases fitting TRBD2. The CDR3 reads CASSTTGLAGETQYF. Written as DNA, the CDR3 is TGTGCCAGCAGCACAACGGGACTAGCAGGAGAGACCCAGTACTTC.